The next 10 T cell receptor beta chains were all read from a single sample in a study of regulatory T cells in long-lasting Graves disease. Building of the TCR beta libraries involved iRepertoire HTBI primers and Arm-PCR of CDR3 regions. TCRdb recomputed calls from the multiplex PCR reads with MiXCR, one row per CDR3 protein. The sample includes about 430,000 distinct CDR3 sequences, 15% of them seen just once. Time point meaning: newly diagnosed GD, antithyroid drugs for less than 3 months. The TCR library was prepared using RNA isolated from PBMCs. Another study also made use of these data, one on T cells in Graves' hyperthyroidism and ophthalmopathy.

Sequences were derived from peripheral blood mononuclear cells (PBMCs), sampled at new diagnosis, from a patient treated with antithyroid drugs. These receptors originate from a woman between 40 and 50 years old with Graves disease.

This clonotype has a handful of counts. The chain links TRBV15 to TRBJ2-2; D may be TRBD2 (5 bases). This CDR3 region has 13 residues. Trimming took 1 base from V and 16 from J, leaving 16 bases between them. The germline V gene has CDR1 LNHNV and CDR2 YYDKDF (reference sequence). CDR3 loop: CATSRALAALPFF. CDR3 nucleotide sequence: TGTGCCACCAGCAGAGCGCTAGCCGCCTTGCCGTTTTTT. The whole variable domain, filled in from reference TRBV15 and TRBJ2-2, reads DAMVIQNPRYQVTQFGKPVTLSCSQTLNHNVMYWYQQKSSQAPKLLFHYYDKDFNNEADTPDNFQSRRPNTSFCFLDIRSPGLGDTAMYLCATSRALAALPFFGEGSRLTVL.

This clonotype was recorded many times. CDR3 protein: CASSRTGYEQYF. In DNA form, the CDR3 reads TGTGCCAGCAGTCGGACAGGCTACGAGCAGTACTTC. This sequence joins TRBV6-1 and TRBJ2-7; 7 bases fit TRBD1. Losses at the gene ends were 5 bases for V and 3 bases for J; bases not matched to a gene: 1. CDR3 length: 12 amino acids. From germline, CDR1 is MNHNS and CDR2 SASEGT.

This clonotype has at least ten counts. The chain recombines TRBV28 with TRBJ1-2; possible D gene TRBD1, 6 bases. The CDR3 runs to 15 residues. From germline, CDR1 is MDHEN and CDR2 SYDVKM. V lost 5 bases and J lost 4, with 17 bases in between. The CDR3 protein is CASSLDSQGPYGYTF. In DNA form, the CDR3 reads TGTGCCAGCAGTCTGGACAGCCAGGGCCCCTATGGCTACACCTTC.

This clonotype was picked up many times. The CDR3 sequence is CASGSSRFASGEDNEQFF. The DNA of the CDR3 is TGTGCCAGCGGGAGCAGCCGTTTCGCTAGCGGGGAAGACAATGAGCAGTTCTTC. This chain joins TRBV27 and TRBJ2-1; TRBD2 agrees at 9 bases. The CDR3 extends over 18 amino acids. V was clipped by 8 bases and J by 5 bases; unmatched bases: 19. From germline, CDR1 is MNHEY and CDR2 SMNVEV (reference sequence).

V and J are TRBV28 and TRBJ1-2; D gene ambiguous. The CDR3 totals 17 residues. V shed 2 bases and J shed 3 bases, with 19 bases lying between them. From germline, CDR1 is MDHEN and CDR2 SYDVKM. In DNA form, the CDR3 reads TGTGCCAGCAGTTTAGAGATTTTGTTGAGGCAGGACTATGGCTACACCTTC. Translation gives CASSLEILLRQDYGYTF.

This clonotype was seen repeatedly, ten times or more. The J gene is TRBJ2-6, the V gene TRBV5-5; D call uncertain. The CDR3 sequence is 14 residues long. V lost 4 bases and J lost 12, with 17 bases in between. Per germline, CDR1 SGHKS and CDR2 YYEKEE (reference sequence). The CDR3 is CASSQLSDMGVLTF. In DNA, the CDR3 is TGTGCCAGCAGCCAGTTATCCGACATGGGCGTCCTGACTTTC. The whole variable domain, filled in from reference TRBV5-5 and TRBJ2-6, reads DAGVTQSPTHLIKTRGQQVTLRCSPISGHKSVSWYQQVLGQGPQFIFQYYEKEERGRGNFPDRFSARQFPNYSSELNVNALLLGDSALYLCASSQLSDMGVLTFGAGSRLTVL.

This clonotype was detected ten times or more. This sequence joins TRBV6-2 or TRBV6-3 and TRBJ2-2; 7 bases fit TRBD2. Per germline, CDR1 MNHEY and CDR2 SVGEGT. The CDR3 extends over 14 amino acids. Germline trimming cut 4 bases from V and 3 bases from J; bases unmatched to any gene: 2. As DNA, the CDR3 is TGTGCCAGCAGTTGGACTAGTGACACCGGGGAGCTGTTTTTT. Protein sequence: CASSWTSDTGELFF.

The CDR3 sequence: CASSHWDYTYQETQYF. DNA of the CDR3: TGTGCCAGCAGCCATTGGGACTATACTTACCAAGAGACCCAGTACTTC. The chain is built from TRBV3-1 and TRBJ2-5; 7 nucleotides match TRBD2. The CDR3 covers 16 residues. Germline V gene data show CDR1 as LGHDT and CDR2 as YNNKEL (reference sequence). Trimming removed 3 bases from V and 0 bases from J; junction bases left unmatched: 7.

In its sample, this clonotype was seen many times. The chain couples TRBV18 to TRBJ2-2; D uncertain. The CDR3 runs to 11 residues. Trimming stripped 7 bases from V and 7 bases from J, with 7 bases between. The germline gives CDR1 KGHSH, CDR2 LQKENI. The CDR3 nucleotides read TGTGCCAGCTTCGGTAGCGGGGAGCTGTTTTTT. Encoded protein: CASFGSGELFF.

This clonotype was picked up many times. The gene calls are TRBV29-1 and TRBJ2-1, with D maybe TRBD1 (5 bases). V was clipped by 6 bases and J by 0 bases, with 12 bases between them. Per germline, CDR1 SQVTM and CDR2 ANQGSEA. The CDR3 sequence is 14 residues long. CDR3 in amino acids: CSVQDTSSYNEQFF. The CDR3 DNA reads as TGCAGCGTCCAGGACACGAGCTCCTACAATGAGCAGTTCTTC.